This passage covers 29 T cell receptor beta chains from one sample sequenced in a study of T cells in Graves' hyperthyroidism and ophthalmopathy. Amplification of TCR beta CDR3 regions used RNA as the template. First-round RT-PCR targeting the TCR CDR3 was performed with the HTBI primer set. TCRdb re-analysed the multiplex PCR reads in MiXCR, keeping a single row per CDR3 protein. The table has roughly 520,000 distinct CDR3 sequences, 24% seen once. Sequencing input: blood. These receptors were collected from a woman in her twenties or thirties with Graves' ophthalmopathy.

This clonotype was counted ten times or more. The chain carries TRBV12-3 or TRBV12-4 and TRBJ1-1; D perhaps matches TRBD1 (5 bases). V was shortened by 4 bases and J by 1 base, with 22 bases between the two germline ends. The CDR3 length is 18 residues. The DNA for the CDR3 is TGTGCCAGCAGTTCAAAACGCCCCGGAGGGGCTGGGAACACTGAAGCTTTCTTT. Its translation is CASSSKRPGGAGNTEAFF.

This clonotype was counted many times. The V and J genes are TRBV20-1 and TRBJ1-3, with a tentative D call TRBD1 (6 bases). V lost 3 bases and J 0 bases, leaving 15 bases between the germline ends. The germline CDR1 and CDR2 sequences are DFQATT and SNEGSKA (reference sequence). The CDR3 has 16 amino acids. The DNA for the CDR3 is TGCAGTGCTAGGGGGGGCGGGTCGCTCTCTGGAAACACCATATATTTT. The encoded protein is CSARGGGSLSGNTIYF.

J is TRBJ1-2 and V is TRBV19; D uncertain. V dropped 5 bases and J dropped 3 bases, with 10 bases sitting between them. The length of the CDR3 is 13 residues. CDR1 and CDR2 (germline): LNHDA, SQIVND (reference sequence). The CDR3 is CASSVDPYYGYTF. CDR3 in DNA: TGTGCCAGTAGTGTGGATCCCTACTATGGCTACACCTTC.

The table lists this clonotype with many counts. This chain connects TRBV6-2 or TRBV6-3 to TRBJ1-1, with D possibly matching TRBD1 (5 bases). This CDR3 has 14 amino acids. The V gene lost 5 bases and the J gene lost 0 bases, with 10 bases spanning the gap. Per germline, CDR1 MNHEY and CDR2 SVGEGT. CDR3 bases: TGTGCCAGCAGTGACGGGGCTATGAACACTGAAGCTTTCTTT. Translated: CASSDGAMNTEAFF.

The chain employs TRBV6-1 and TRBJ1-2; the match to TRBD1 covers 8 bases. Germline lookup yields CDR1 MNHNS and CDR2 SASEGT. The CDR3 is 12 residues long. J was trimmed by 8 bases and V by 6 bases; bases with no gene match: 5. In DNA form, the CDR3 reads TGTGCCAGCAGCGAGACAGGGGAAGGCTACACCTTC. Amino acid sequence: CASSETGEGYTF.

The table lists this clonotype with many counts. V and J are TRBV6-1 and TRBJ2-7, with 10 bases fitting TRBD2. This CDR3 has 15 amino acids. V trimming: 2 bases; J trimming: 0 bases; junction bases outside the gene matches: 1. Germline V lookup: CDR1 MNHNS, CDR2 SASEGT. The CDR3: CASSESSGSSYEQYF. CDR3 DNA sequence: TGTGCCAGCAGTGAATCTAGCGGGAGCTCCTACGAGCAGTACTTC.

This clonotype was detected many times. V gene TRBV20-1 combines with J gene TRBJ2-2; D gene unclear. CDR1 is DFQATT, CDR2 SNEGSKA, per germline (reference sequence). The CDR3 sequence is 14 residues long. Trimming stripped 1 base from V and 3 bases from J, with 9 bases between. The CDR3 coding sequence is TGCAGTGCTAGAGTTATTGCGGACACCGGGGAGCTGTTTTTT. Translating gives CSARVIADTGELFF.

This clonotype was seen ten or more times. This rearrangement joins TRBV24-1 to TRBJ1-2, with 8 bases fitting TRBD1. The germline V gene encodes CDR1 KGHDR and CDR2 SFDVKD. The CDR3 has 13 amino acids. The V segment lost 5 bases and the J segment 5 bases; nucleotides outside the gene matches: 3. The CDR3 nucleotides read TGTGCCACCAGTGCCGACAGGGGATATGGCTACACCTTC. Translating gives CATSADRGYGYTF.

This clonotype was seen many times. The chain links TRBV20-1 to TRBJ2-4; the match to TRBD1 covers 8 bases. With 5 bases clipped from V and 6 bases from J, the junction kept 9 bases outside the gene matches. The CDR3 extends over 14 amino acids. Germline CDR1 and CDR2: DFQATT and SNEGSKA (reference sequence). CDR3 coding DNA: TGCAGTGCTGACAGGGGATCTTCGGGAAACATTCAGTACTTC. Translating it yields CSADRGSSGNIQYF.

In this sample, this clonotype turned up many times. V is TRBV2 and J is TRBJ2-5; 7 bases align to TRBD2. Germline V gene lookup returns CDR1 SNHLY and CDR2 FYNNEI. The CDR3 is made up of 14 amino acids. V lost 4 bases to trimming and J lost 1 base; unmatched junction nucleotides: 3. The CDR3 here is CASSGPSGQETQYF. The DNA of the CDR3 is TGTGCCAGCAGTGGTCCTAGCGGCCAAGAGACCCAGTACTTC.

The V and J genes are TRBV9 and TRBJ1-2; no clear D. Germline V gene lookup returns CDR1 SGDLS and CDR2 YYNGEE. This CDR3 contains 12 residues. Trimming cost V 1 base and J 10 bases, with 11 bases left between them. In nucleotides, the CDR3 is TGTGCCAGCAGCGTACCAGCAACTGACTACACCTTC. As protein: CASSVPATDYTF.

Worth noting for this clonotype: An end of the junction does not agree with germline; a read error may underlie this. The chain recombines TRBV5-8 with TRBJ2-1; D may match TRBD1 or TRBD2 (5 bases each). Germline values: CDR1 SGHTS, CDR2 YDEGEE. The CDR3 consists of 17 residues. DNA for the CDR3: TGTGCCAGCACCTTGGGGTTTGGGACGGCCCGAGACAATGAGCAGTTCTTC. Translation gives CASTLGFGTARDNEQFF.

This clonotype appeared a few times. V is TRBV12-3 or TRBV12-4 and J is TRBJ2-7; possibly TRBD1 or TRBD2 for D (5 bases each). The CDR3 spans 16 residues. Trimming shortened V by 6 bases and J by 3 bases, and 21 bases separated the two germline ends. The CDR3 sequence is CASSLSGRATFYEQYF. CDR3 coding DNA: TGTGCCAGCAGCCTATCGGGGCGGGCGACCTTCTACGAGCAGTACTTC.

In its sample, this clonotype was seen many times. The V and J genes are TRBV7-2 and TRBJ2-7; D is ambiguous. The V gene's germline CDR1 is SGHTA and CDR2 FQGNSA. The CDR3 covers 12 residues. Trimming took 4 bases from V and 3 from J, leaving 7 bases between them. CDR3 region: CASSSEDYEQYF. The DNA for the CDR3 is TGTGCCAGCAGCTCCGAGGACTACGAGCAGTACTTC.

In this sample, this clonotype turned up many times. The V and J genes are TRBV6-2 or TRBV6-3 and TRBJ2-7; possibly TRBD1 for D (6 bases). CDR1 and CDR2 (germline): MNHEY, SVGEGT. The V end was cut by 6 bases, the J end by 5 bases, with 20 bases between. The CDR3 is 15 amino acids. Here the CDR3 DNA reads TGTGCCAGCAGAAAGGACAGAGGATCATTAGACGAGCAGTACTTC. Translated, it gives CASRKDRGSLDEQYF.

The V call is TRBV29-1, the J call TRBJ2-2; unclear D gene. The CDR3 sequence is 12 residues long. Per the germline V gene, CDR1 is SQVTM and CDR2 is ANQGSEA. Trimming took off 3 bases at V and 1 base at J, with 3 bases between the two ends. The CDR3 DNA sequence: TGCAGCGTTGACCAGAACACCGGGGAGCTGTTTTTT. It yields the protein CSVDQNTGELFF.

The chain links TRBV5-1 to TRBJ2-7; 11 bases line up with TRBD2. The CDR3 sequence is 15 residues long. Losses at the gene ends were 4 bases for V and 2 bases for J; bases not matched to a gene: 5. CDR1 is SGHRS, CDR2 YFSETQ, per germline. CDR3 DNA: TGCGCCAGCAGCGACCTAGCGGGAGGCCCCTACGAGCAGTACTTC. It specifies CASSDLAGGPYEQYF.

The gene calls are TRBV6-1 and TRBJ2-5; 8 nucleotides align to TRBD1. The CDR3 has 15 residues. CDR1 and CDR2 (germline): MNHNS, SASEGT. V lost 4 bases, J lost 5 bases, and 9 bases stayed unmatched. CDR3 region: CASSGGQGVLETQYF. The CDR3 region has the DNA TGTGCCAGCAGTGGCGGACAGGGTGTTCTCGAGACCCAGTACTTC.

The sample holds a few counts of this clonotype. The V gene is TRBV6-1, the J gene TRBJ2-5; 14 bases fit TRBD2. This CDR3 spans 16 amino acids. Trimming took 6 bases from V and 5 from J; bases not matched to a gene: 8. The germline CDR1 and CDR2 sequences are MNHNS and SASEGT. In DNA, the CDR3 is TGTGCCAGCAGACAGGGACTAGCGGGAGTGTCTGAGACCCAGTACTTC. It codes for CASRQGLAGVSETQYF.

This clonotype was counted many times. V usage is TRBV6-1 and J usage is TRBJ2-7; 7 bases agree with TRBD1. The CDR3 extends over 13 amino acids. Germline lookup yields CDR1 MNHNS and CDR2 SASEGT. V gave up 6 bases and J gave up 4 bases; unmatched junction bases: 6. As DNA, the CDR3 is TGTGCCAGCAGCGGACAGGTATATTACGAGCAGTACTTC. Protein: CASSGQVYYEQYF.

This clonotype was seen many times. The chain has TRBV20-1 and TRBJ1-5; 7 nucleotides align to TRBD1. The length of the CDR3 is 15 residues. Trimming cost V 0 bases and J 6 bases; bases outside gene matches: 8. Germline loops: CDR1 DFQATT, CDR2 SNEGSKA (reference sequence). The CDR3, as DNA: TGCAGTGCTAGAGATCCAGGGGGGACCAGTCAGCCCCAGCATTTT. As protein: CSARDPGGTSQPQHF.

In this sample, this clonotype turned up many times. The chain employs TRBV4-3 and TRBJ1-1; perhaps TRBD1 as D (5 bases). The length of the CDR3 is 15 residues. The germline V gene encodes CDR1 LGHNA and CDR2 YSLEER. The V end was cut by 0 bases, the J end by 7 bases, with 15 bases between. The CDR3 sequence: CASSQDSGQGREAFF. Written as DNA, the CDR3 is TGCGCCAGCAGCCAAGATTCAGGGCAAGGGCGTGAAGCTTTCTTT.

This clonotype was seen only a few times. V is TRBV20-1 and J is TRBJ2-2; 10 positions agree with TRBD2. Germline V gene sequence: CDR1 DFQATT, CDR2 SNEGSKA (reference sequence). J gave up 4 bases and V 1 base, and 6 bases lay outside the gene matches. This CDR3 comprises 16 residues. CDR3 sequence reads: CSARGSLAGPTGELFF. The CDR3 DNA follows: TGCAGTGCTAGAGGGTCACTAGCGGGGCCCACCGGGGAGCTGTTTTTT.

This clonotype showed up just a few times. The V call is TRBV5-1, the J call TRBJ2-7, with TRBD2 identical over 11 bases. V trimming: 4 bases; J trimming: 6 bases; junction bases outside the gene matches: 9. The germline V gene has CDR1 SGHRS and CDR2 YFSETQ. CDR3 length: 15 amino acids. The CDR3 region has the DNA TGCGCCAGCAGCCTACCTGGGACTAGCGGCACCGAGCAGTACTTC. This encodes CASSLPGTSGTEQYF.

Only a few counts were recorded for this clonotype. This CDR3 fails to terminate in the conserved phenylalanine or tryptophan, so it likely reflects a read error. The chain combines TRBV30 with TRBJ1-5; D is unclear. Trimming removed 2 bases from V and 4 bases from J, with 9 bases in between. The germline V gene encodes CDR1 GTSNPN and CDR2 SVGIG (reference sequence). The CDR3 length is 13 residues. The CDR3 nucleotides are TGTGCCTGGAGTTCGGACCCAAATCAGCCCCAGCATTCT. It translates to CAWSSDPNQPQHS.

This clonotype showed up just a few times. The CDR3 loop is CASSSDRGRSFF. As DNA, the CDR3 is TGTGCCAGCAGTTCAGACAGGGGGAGATCTTTCTTT. The chain uses TRBV12-3 or TRBV12-4 and TRBJ1-1; 9 bases line up with TRBD1. Trimming took 4 bases from V and 12 from J; bases not matched to a gene: 6. CDR3 length equals 12 residues.

This clonotype was detected many times. The chain has TRBV12-3 or TRBV12-4 and TRBJ1-1; the match to TRBD1 covers 8 bases. This CDR3 region has 13 residues. V dropped 3 bases and J dropped 7; count of bases not matched to a gene: 4. The CDR3 loop is CASSFSDRGEAFF. CDR3 bases: TGTGCCAGCAGTTTCAGTGACAGGGGTGAAGCTTTCTTT.

This clonotype was observed at least ten times. One junction end disagrees with the germline gene, perhaps due to a read error. The chain has TRBV7-2 and TRBJ2-7, with unresolved D. The CDR3 runs 12 residues. From germline, CDR1 is SGHTA and CDR2 FQGNSA. CDR3 residues: CASSLALQSWSF. Here the CDR3 DNA reads TGTGCCAGCAGCTTAGCGCTCCAGTCATGGTCCTTC.

The chain couples TRBV6-1 to TRBJ1-1, with D possibly TRBD1 on 6 matching bases. This CDR3 contains 17 residues. CDR1 is MNHNS, CDR2 SASEGT, per germline. Trimming cost V 6 bases and J 3 bases, with 23 bases left between them. The CDR3 DNA reads TGTGCCAGCAGCCAACACCCAGGGGAAAGATTGGACACTGAAGCTTTCTTT. Amino acids: CASSQHPGERLDTEAFF.